The 17 T cell receptor beta chains below all came from one sample that was sequenced in a study of control samples from healthy donors and cancer patients. Assay: immunoSEQ multiplex PCR; the TCRdb copy retains only in-frame clones and omits some. The table has some 120,000 clones, nearly 90% seen once. Sequenced sample: blood. The receptors were sampled from a man aged 50 or older in good health.

This chain links TRBV11-2 with TRBJ2-1; 13 bases are shared with TRBD2. The CDR3 has 19 amino acids. Trimming cost V 0 bases and J 1 base; bases outside gene matches: 6. Germline-derived CDR1 and CDR2 are SGHAT and FQNNGV. Here the CDR3 DNA reads TGTGCCAGCAGCTTAGATATGACTAGCGGGGGGTTTTCCTACAATGAGCAGTTCTTC. Translation: CASSLDMTSGGFSYNEQFF.

The rearrangement links TRBV6-4 to TRBJ1-6; 10 positions match TRBD1. The germline V gene has CDR1 MRHNA and CDR2 SNTAGT. Losses at the gene ends were 4 bases for V and 10 bases for J; bases not matched to a gene: 1. The CDR3 has 13 residues. The CDR3 bases are TGTGCCAGCAGTGCGGGACAGGGGTCACCCCTCCACTTT. The encoded protein is CASSAGQGSPLHF.

This chain joins TRBV28 and TRBJ1-1, with D tentatively TRBD1 (5 bases). Trimming took 4 bases from V and 8 from J, leaving 17 bases between them. The CDR3 is 14 residues long. From germline, CDR1 is MDHEN and CDR2 SYDVKM. CDR3 sequence reads: CASSSPGLLNEAFF. DNA for the CDR3: TGTGCCAGCAGTTCACCGGGACTGCTTAACGAAGCTTTCTTT.

The chain couples TRBV7-9 to TRBJ1-4; TRBD1 agrees at 8 bases. CDR3 length: 15 amino acids. Germline CDR1 is SEHNR and CDR2 is FQNEAQ (reference sequence). Germline trimming cut 4 bases from V and 8 bases from J; bases unmatched to any gene: 9. DNA of the CDR3: TGTGCCAGCAGCTCCCGGACAGGGTTAGGAGAAAAACTGTTTTTT. This translates into CASSSRTGLGEKLFF.

The J gene is TRBJ2-3, the V gene TRBV11-2, with a weak D call TRBD2 (7 bases). Germline-derived CDR1 and CDR2 are SGHAT and FQNNGV. CDR3 length: 18 amino acids. V dropped 5 bases and J dropped 0 bases, with 21 bases sitting between them. Here the CDR3 DNA reads TGTGCCAGCAGCAGTGGACTGGGAGGGGGACTTAGCACAGATACGCAGTATTTT. Protein product: CASSSGLGGGLSTDTQYF.

The CDR3 loop reads CASSLKFIGGRFTEAFF. The CDR3 DNA reads as TGTGCCAGCAGCCTAAAATTTATTGGGGGGCGATTCACTGAAGCTTTCTTT. This chain links TRBV7-9 with TRBJ1-1; TRBD1 is a possible D gene (6 bases). Trimming took off 5 bases at V and 4 bases at J, with 23 bases between the two ends. The germline V gene encodes CDR1 SEHNR and CDR2 FQNEAQ (reference sequence). The CDR3 totals 17 residues.

This chain connects TRBV20-1 to TRBJ2-7, with TRBD2 identical over 15 bases. This CDR3 is built from 13 residues. The V segment lost 3 bases and the J segment 11 bases; nucleotides outside the gene matches: 5. From germline, CDR1 is DFQATT and CDR2 SNEGSKA (reference sequence). The CDR3, as DNA: TGCAGTGCTAGTGGACTAGCGGGGGGGCAGGAGTACTTC. Its translation is CSASGLAGGQEYF.

This clone was observed a single time. The genes are TRBV24-1 and TRBJ2-1; 11 bases match TRBD2. The CDR3 length is 15 residues. The V gene end was trimmed by 3 bases and the J gene end by 6 bases; junction bases not matched to a gene: 3. Looked up from germline, CDR1 is KGHDR and CDR2 is SFDVKD. CDR3 in amino acids: CATSDPSGGINEQFF. In DNA, the CDR3 is TGTGCCACCAGTGATCCTAGCGGGGGGATCAATGAGCAGTTCTTC.

This clone has only a few counts. The chain couples TRBV2 to TRBJ2-3; 12 bases match TRBD2. The CDR3 is 15 residues long. Germline-derived CDR1 and CDR2 are SNHLY and FYNNEI. Trimming took 6 bases from V and 5 from J; bases not matched to a gene: 6. CDR3 in amino acids: CASRPGLAGIDTQYF. DNA for the CDR3: TGTGCCAGCAGGCCCGGACTAGCGGGGATAGATACGCAGTATTTT.

The chain has TRBV10-2 and TRBJ2-5, with 9 nucleotides matching TRBD1. The germline gives CDR1 WSHSY, CDR2 SAAADI. The CDR3 contains 16 residues. Unmatched junction bases numbered 11, after V lost 7 bases and J lost 2 bases. CDR3 in amino acids: CASTDAAGTGQETQYF. As DNA, the CDR3 is TGCGCCAGCACAGATGCGGCCGGGACAGGGCAAGAGACCCAGTACTTC.

This clone came up a few times. CDR3 in amino acids: CASSQDRYTNQPQHF. In DNA, the CDR3 is TGCGCCAGCAGCCAAGACAGGTATACGAATCAGCCCCAGCATTTT. The genes are TRBV4-1 and TRBJ1-5; no definite D call. Deletions cut 0 bases from V and 4 bases from J, with 10 bases between. CDR1 is MGHRA, CDR2 YSYEKL, per germline. This CDR3 spans 15 amino acids.

The CDR3 loop reads CASSPLGQGEKLFF. CDR3 in DNA: TGTGCCAGCAGCCCCCTCGGGCAGGGTGAAAAACTGTTTTTT. The J gene is TRBJ1-4, the V gene TRBV3-1 (or the pseudogene TRBV3-2), with D perhaps matching TRBD1 (5 bases). This CDR3 has 14 amino acids. Germline V gene data show CDR1 as LGHDT and CDR2 as YNNKEL (reference sequence). Between the trimmed V and J ends, which lost 4 bases and 7 bases, there was a span of 13 bases.

The rearrangement links TRBV6-5 to TRBJ2-5; D gene ambiguous. Germline-derived CDR1 and CDR2 are MNHEY and SVGAGI. V shed 4 bases and J shed 1 base, with 1 base lying between them. The CDR3 is 11 residues long. The CDR3 bases are TGTGCCAGCAGTTTCCAAGAGACCCAGTACTTC. Translated: CASSFQETQYF.

The chain recombines TRBV6-5 with TRBJ1-1; 11 nucleotides agree with TRBD1. V lost 6 bases to trimming and J lost 10 bases; unmatched junction nucleotides: 7. The germline gives CDR1 MNHEY, CDR2 SVGAGI. CDR3 length: 13 residues. CDR3 loop: CASRIPGQGVAFF. In DNA, the CDR3 is TGTGCCAGCAGGATCCCGGGACAGGGGGTAGCTTTCTTT.

The chain has TRBV2 and TRBJ1-4; no definite D call. Trimming removed 4 bases from V and 3 bases from J, with 3 bases in between. In germline, CDR1 is SNHLY, CDR2 FYNNEI. This CDR3 has 12 residues. CDR3 bases: TGTGCCAGCAGTGGACCTAATGAAAAACTGTTTTTT. Translated, it gives CASSGPNEKLFF.

CDR3 sequence reads: CASSPAGIRYGYTF. CDR3 nucleotides: TGTGCCAGCTCACCAGCAGGGATCCGGTATGGCTACACCTTC. The chain recombines TRBV18 with TRBJ1-2; D perhaps matches TRBD1 (5 bases). V was pared by 2 bases and J by 5 bases, with 12 bases between. The CDR3 spans 14 residues. Germline V gene data show CDR1 as KGHSH and CDR2 as LQKENI. Supplemented by reference TRBV18 and TRBJ1-2, the full variable domain reads NAGVMQNPRHLVRRRGQEARLRCSPMKGHSHVYWYRQLPEEGLKFMVYLQKENIIDESGMPKERFSAEFPKEGPSILRIQQVVRGDSAAYFCASSPAGIRYGYTFGSGTRLTVV.

The V gene is TRBV2, the J gene TRBJ1-6, with 7 bases fitting TRBD1. CDR3 length equals 15 residues. Germline CDR1 and CDR2: SNHLY and FYNNEI. V lost 2 bases to trimming and J lost 6 bases; unmatched junction nucleotides: 4. This chain's CDR3 is CASSEMGTVNSPLHF. The CDR3 DNA reads as TGTGCCAGCAGTGAAATGGGGACAGTTAATTCACCCCTCCACTTT.